Detailed here is one T cell receptor (beta chain). Its antigen is as yet unknown. This record belongs to a study of OX40 agonist ivuxolimab in advanced cancers. Overall study: A male proportion of about 84% was recorded, with mean age approximately 64 years and range about 23 to 80. People who had prior anti-PD-1, anti-PD-L1 or anti-CTLA-4 therapy could take part, and approximately 44% had some.

Broader study findings: Also present in some nonresponders was a low level of normalized T-cell clonal expansion.

Clones were sequenced by immunoSEQ multiplex PCR, and TCRdb holds only the in-frame ones, with some missing. The sample has 68,000 or so clones; roughly four fifths are singletons. CDR3 size: 14 residues. CDR1 is KGHSH and CDR2 is LQKENI in the germline V gene. V was clipped by 3 bases and J by 8 bases; unmatched bases: 6. Sequenced material: CD4+ or CD8+ T cells sorted from blood, taken in a trial of the OX40 agonist ivuxolimab. The rearrangement joins TRBV18 to TRBJ1-2, with 10 bases lining up with TRBD1. The origin of this receptor is an adult with an advanced solid tumor such as melanoma, head and neck, liver or kidney cancer. This CDR3 is CASSPGDRGRGYTF. The CDR3 DNA reads TGTGCCAGCTCACCTGGGGACAGGGGTCGAGGCTACACCTTC. The full variable domain, rest sourced from reference TRBV18 and TRBJ1-2, is NAGVMQNPRHLVRRRGQEARLRCSPMKGHSHVYWYRQLPEEGLKFMVYLQKENIIDESGMPKERFSAEFPKEGPSILRIQQVVRGDSAAYFCASSPGDRGRGYTFGSGTRLTVV.